Shown below are 20 T cell receptor beta chains from a single sample sequenced in a study of T cell repertoires in cytomegalovirus infection. MiXCR, applied by TCRdb to the reads, yields one record per CDR3 protein. The table has a few hundred thousand distinct CDR3 sequences, 12% to 15% seen once. The sequenced sample consisted of PBMCs. These receptors all come from a human donor in good health (CMV status not recorded). Some clones in this sample may be carry-over from other donors' samples.

This clonotype was detected only a few times. This chain links TRBV29-1 with TRBJ1-2; TRBD1 agrees at 8 bases. V dropped 2 bases and J dropped 4; count of bases not matched to a gene: 6. In germline, CDR1 is SQVTM, CDR2 ANQGSEA. CDR3 length: 14 residues. The CDR3 region has the DNA TGCAGCGTTGAAAAAGGCAGGGGGCTCTATGGCTACACCTTC. Amino acids: CSVEKGRGLYGYTF.

The V gene is TRBV28, the J gene TRBJ2-1; 10 bases line up with TRBD2. The CDR3 runs to 16 residues. Germline assignment: CDR1 MDHEN and CDR2 SYDVKM. Trimming removed 5 bases from V and 9 bases from J; junction bases left unmatched: 13. This CDR3 reads CASSPPHLAGVSEQFF. In nucleotides, the CDR3 is TGTGCCAGCAGTCCCCCTCATCTAGCGGGGGTGAGTGAGCAGTTCTTC.

This clonotype was seen many times. This chain links TRBV4-3 with TRBJ2-3, with D tentatively TRBD2 (6 bases). The length of the CDR3 is 15 residues. Trimming stripped 1 base from V and 1 base from J, with 9 bases between. CDR1 is LGHNA, CDR2 YSLEER, per germline. The DNA of the CDR3 is TGCGCCAGCAGCCAAGTTCCGGGGGGCACAGATACGCAGTATTTT. This gives the protein CASSQVPGGTDTQYF.

This clonotype was counted many times. This chain connects TRBV11-2 to TRBJ2-7, with a weak D call TRBD1 (5 bases). Germline V lookup: CDR1 SGHAT, CDR2 FQNNGV. V was shortened by 5 bases and J by 3 bases, with 17 bases between the two germline ends. The length of the CDR3 is 15 residues. The CDR3: CASSLATVRVYEQYF. The CDR3 nucleotides are TGTGCCAGCAGCCTCGCCACCGTCAGGGTCTACGAGCAGTACTTC.

The rearrangement links TRBV14 to TRBJ2-5; 10 positions agree with TRBD2. The CDR3 spans 16 residues. The V and J ends lost 3 bases and 4 bases, in that order; junction bases with no gene match: 8. CDR1 and CDR2 from the germline V gene are SGHDN and FVKESK. CDR3 loop: CASSHLLAGDGETQYF. CDR3 bases: TGTGCCAGCAGCCACCTTCTAGCGGGAGATGGAGAGACCCAGTACTTC.

The chain uses TRBV20-1 and TRBJ2-3; TRBD2 is a possible D gene (7 bases). The CDR3 covers 14 residues. CDR1 is DFQATT and CDR2 is SNEGSKA in the germline V gene (reference sequence). V lost 1 base, J lost 5 bases, and 13 bases lay in between. For the CDR3, the DNA is TGCAGTGCTAGAGCGGGGGGCTCCAAAGATACGCAGTATTTT. It codes for CSARAGGSKDTQYF.

This clonotype has a handful of counts. The chain carries TRBV24-1 and TRBJ1-2; D gene uncertain. The germline V and J ends were trimmed by 3 bases and 8 bases, with 9 bases remaining between them. The CDR3 runs to 12 residues. Germline CDR1 and CDR2: KGHDR and SFDVKD. CDR3 loop: CATSDPLGGYTF. The CDR3 DNA reads TGTGCCACCAGTGATCCCCTCGGGGGCTACACCTTC.

At least ten counts were recorded for this clonotype. CDR3 sequence reads: CSAARTSNNEQFF. CDR3 DNA: TGCAGTGCTGCCCGGACTAGTAACAATGAGCAGTTCTTC. The chain links TRBV20-1 to TRBJ2-1; 7 bases align to TRBD2. Germline V gives CDR1 DFQATT, CDR2 SNEGSKA (reference sequence). The CDR3 totals 13 residues. J gave up 5 bases and V 5 bases, and 6 bases lay outside the gene matches.

The chain's CDR3 is CASSVTRSGSNYGYTF. The CDR3 DNA sequence: TGTGCCAGCAGCGTCACAAGGAGTGGGAGTAACTATGGCTACACCTTC. The rearrangement joins TRBV12-3 or TRBV12-4 to TRBJ1-2; D call uncertain. There are 16 residues in the CDR3. V was clipped by 6 bases and J by 1 base, with 18 bases between them.

This clonotype has only a few counts. CDR3 in amino acids: CSAQVGRGNQPQHF. The CDR3 nucleotides read TGCAGTGCACAAGTGGGACGAGGCAATCAGCCCCAGCATTTT. The chain combines TRBV20-1 with TRBJ1-5; D possibly corresponds to TRBD1 (5 bases). Trimming took 6 bases from V and 2 from J, leaving 14 bases between them. The CDR3 is 14 amino acids. Germline V lookup: CDR1 DFQATT, CDR2 SNEGSKA (reference sequence).

This clonotype was detected many times. The chain combines TRBV7-8 with TRBJ2-1, with D uncertain. The CDR3 has 13 residues. V lost 7 bases to trimming and J lost 8 bases, with 15 bases between them. In germline, CDR1 is SGHVS, CDR2 FQNEAQ. CDR3 sequence reads: CASNPTVNYEQFF. CDR3 bases: TGTGCCAGCAACCCGACCGTGAACTATGAGCAGTTCTTC.

The rearrangement links TRBV7-9 to TRBJ2-1; 7 bases match TRBD2. This CDR3 spans 16 amino acids. CDR1 SEHNR and CDR2 FQNEAQ come from the germline V gene (reference sequence). J was trimmed by 7 bases and V by 2 bases; bases with no gene match: 11. The CDR3 nucleotides are TGTGCCAGCAGCTTATTTGCTCGGCAGGGAGGGAATGAGCAGTTCTTC. Its protein is CASSLFARQGGNEQFF.

V usage is TRBV20-1 and J usage is TRBJ2-1; 7 bases fit TRBD1. CDR3 length: 16 residues. Trimming took 3 bases from V and 0 from J; bases not matched to a gene: 8. Looked up from germline, CDR1 is DFQATT and CDR2 is SNEGSKA (reference sequence). The CDR3 nucleotides read TGCAGTGCTAGCCGCAGACAGGGAAGCTCCTACAATGAGCAGTTCTTC. This sequence encodes CSASRRQGSSYNEQFF.

This clonotype has ten or more counts. The chain employs TRBV19 and TRBJ2-1; the D gene is possibly TRBD1 (5 bases). V lost 0 bases and J 10 bases, leaving 16 bases between the germline ends. Germline V lookup: CDR1 LNHDA, CDR2 SQIVND (reference sequence). The CDR3 extends over 15 amino acids. Here the CDR3 reads CASSIEGASFFEQFF. For the CDR3, the DNA is TGTGCCAGTAGTATAGAAGGGGCCTCGTTTTTCGAGCAGTTCTTC. The whole variable domain, remainder taken from reference TRBV19 and TRBJ2-1, is DGGITQSPKYLFRKEGQNVTLSCEQNLNHDAMYWYRQDPGQGLRLIYYSQIVNDFQKGDIAEGYSVSREKKESFPLTVTSAQKNPTAFYLCASSIEGASFFEQFFGPGTRLTVL.

A remark on this clonotype: With a much larger clone just one base away, this may be a read error. The CDR3 sequence is CSARDSPRRSTEALF. CDR3 DNA: TGCAGTGCTAGAGATTCTCCTAGGAGGAGTACTGAAGCTCTCTTT. This chain uses TRBV20-1 with TRBJ1-1; D remains ambiguous. The CDR3 has 15 residues. In germline, CDR1 is DFQATT, CDR2 SNEGSKA (reference sequence).

The CDR3 DNA is TGTGCCAGCAGTGAGGGGTTCGGGGGCTACACCTTC. The encoded protein is CASSEGFGGYTF. The chain couples TRBV2 to TRBJ1-2, with D unresolved. Trimming stripped 3 bases from V and 8 bases from J, with 10 bases between. The CDR3 runs 12 residues. Germline V gives CDR1 SNHLY, CDR2 FYNNEI. Complete variable domain (other parts from reference TRBV2 and TRBJ1-2): EPEVTQTPSHQVTQMGQEVILRCVPISNHLYFYWYRQILGQKVEFLVSFYNNEISEKSEIFDDQFSVERPDGSNFTLKIRSTKLEDSAMYFCASSEGFGGYTFGSGTRLTVV.

The chain joins TRBV19 to TRBJ2-1, with D possibly being TRBD2 (5 bases). The CDR3 runs to 13 residues. Germline CDR1 LNHDA, CDR2 SQIVND (reference sequence). The V gene lost 3 bases and the J gene lost 6 bases, with 9 bases spanning the gap. This chain's CDR3 is CASSIRGGNEQFF. The DNA of the CDR3 is TGTGCCAGTAGTATTCGGGGTGGCAATGAGCAGTTCTTC.

This clonotype was counted ten times or more. This chain joins TRBV7-9 and TRBJ2-1; TRBD2 matches at 7 bases. This CDR3 has 15 residues. CDR1 is SEHNR and CDR2 is FQNEAQ in the germline V gene (reference sequence). J gave up 8 bases and V 7 bases, and 14 bases lay outside the gene matches. The CDR3 loop is CASTDRGGRDDEQFF. The CDR3 DNA reads TGTGCCAGCACCGATAGGGGCGGGAGAGATGATGAGCAGTTCTTC.

The rearrangement joins TRBV28 to TRBJ2-7; D gene unclear. Trimming shortened V by 5 bases and J by 5 bases, and 13 bases separated the two germline ends. This CDR3 is 13 amino acids long. Germline CDR1 is MDHEN and CDR2 is SYDVKM. CDR3 in DNA: TGTGCCAGCAGTCAAAACGTTCCGGACGAGCAGTACTTC. Its translation is CASSQNVPDEQYF.

This clonotype was counted many times. The chain links TRBV20-1 to TRBJ1-2; D gene uncertain. Trimming left V 0 bases short and J 5 bases short, with 13 bases between. The CDR3 runs 14 residues. The germline V gene has CDR1 DFQATT and CDR2 SNEGSKA (reference sequence). This chain's CDR3 is CSARDAGRGYGYTF. In DNA, the CDR3 is TGCAGTGCTAGAGACGCGGGGAGAGGGTATGGCTACACCTTC.